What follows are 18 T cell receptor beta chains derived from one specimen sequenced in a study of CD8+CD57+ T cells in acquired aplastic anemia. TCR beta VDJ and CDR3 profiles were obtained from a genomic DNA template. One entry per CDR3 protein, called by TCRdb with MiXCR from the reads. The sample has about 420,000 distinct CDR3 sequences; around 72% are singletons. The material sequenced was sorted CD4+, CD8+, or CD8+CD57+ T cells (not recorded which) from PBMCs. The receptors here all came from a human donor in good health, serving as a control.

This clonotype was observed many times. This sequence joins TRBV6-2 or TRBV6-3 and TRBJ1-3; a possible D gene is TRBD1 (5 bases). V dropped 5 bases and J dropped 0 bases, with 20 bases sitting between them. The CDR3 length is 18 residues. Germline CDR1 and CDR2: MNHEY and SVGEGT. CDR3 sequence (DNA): TGTGCCAGCAGTCGTGGGTGGCCTGGGGGAAGCTCTGGAAACACCATATATTTT. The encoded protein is CASSRGWPGGSSGNTIYF.

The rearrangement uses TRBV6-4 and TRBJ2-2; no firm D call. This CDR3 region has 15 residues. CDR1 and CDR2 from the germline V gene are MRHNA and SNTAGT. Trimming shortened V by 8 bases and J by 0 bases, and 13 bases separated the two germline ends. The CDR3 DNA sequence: TGTGCCAGCGCGGAAACACAGTCGAACACCGGGGAGCTGTTTTTT. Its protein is CASAETQSNTGELFF.

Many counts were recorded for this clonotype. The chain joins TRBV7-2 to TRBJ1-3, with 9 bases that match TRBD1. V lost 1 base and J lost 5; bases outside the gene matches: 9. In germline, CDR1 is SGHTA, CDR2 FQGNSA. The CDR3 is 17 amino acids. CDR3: CASSLVGGTGPRNTIYF. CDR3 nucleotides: TGTGCCAGCAGCTTAGTGGGTGGGACAGGGCCGCGAAACACCATATATTTT. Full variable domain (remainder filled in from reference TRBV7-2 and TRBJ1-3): GAGVSQSPSNKVTEKGKDVELRCDPISGHTALYWYRQSLGQGLEFLIYFQGNSAPDKSGLPSDRFSAERTGGSVSTLTIQRTQQEDSAVYLCASSLVGGTGPRNTIYFGEGSWLTVV.

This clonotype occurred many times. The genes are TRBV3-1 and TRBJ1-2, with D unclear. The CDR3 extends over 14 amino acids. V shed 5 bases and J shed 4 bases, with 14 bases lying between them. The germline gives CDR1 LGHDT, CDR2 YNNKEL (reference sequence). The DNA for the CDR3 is TGTGCCAGCAGCACCCGGACCGGTGGCTATGGCTACACCTTC. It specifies CASSTRTGGYGYTF.

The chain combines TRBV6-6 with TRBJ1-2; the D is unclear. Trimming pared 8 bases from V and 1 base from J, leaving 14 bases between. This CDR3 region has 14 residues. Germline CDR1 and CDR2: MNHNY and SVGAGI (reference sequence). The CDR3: CASVATPDNYGYTF. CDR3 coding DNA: TGTGCCAGCGTTGCGACCCCGGATAACTATGGCTACACCTTC.

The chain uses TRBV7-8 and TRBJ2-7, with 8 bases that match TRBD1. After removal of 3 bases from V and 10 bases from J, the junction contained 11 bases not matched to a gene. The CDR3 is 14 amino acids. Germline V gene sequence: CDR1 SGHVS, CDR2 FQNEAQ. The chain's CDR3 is CASSFPTQGAAQYF. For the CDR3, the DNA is TGTGCCAGCAGCTTCCCGACTCAGGGGGCCGCACAGTACTTC.

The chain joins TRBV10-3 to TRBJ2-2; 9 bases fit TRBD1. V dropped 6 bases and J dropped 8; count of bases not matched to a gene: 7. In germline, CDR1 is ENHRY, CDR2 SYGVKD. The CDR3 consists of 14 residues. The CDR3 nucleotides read TGTGCCATCAGCGCCGACAGGGGGAGAGGGGAGCTGTTTTTT. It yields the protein CAISADRGRGELFF.

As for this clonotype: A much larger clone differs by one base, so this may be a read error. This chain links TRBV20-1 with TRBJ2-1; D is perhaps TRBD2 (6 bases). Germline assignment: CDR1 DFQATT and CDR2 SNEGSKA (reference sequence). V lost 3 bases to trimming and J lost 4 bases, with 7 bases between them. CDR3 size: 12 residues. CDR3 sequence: CSASGTYNEQFF. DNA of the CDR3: TGCAGTGCTAGCGGGACTTACAATGAGCAGTTCTTC.

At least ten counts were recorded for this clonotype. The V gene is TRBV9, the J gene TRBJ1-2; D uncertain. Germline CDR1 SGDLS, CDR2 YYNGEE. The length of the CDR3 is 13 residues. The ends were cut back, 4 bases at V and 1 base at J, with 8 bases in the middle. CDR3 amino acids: CASSPDNNYGYTF. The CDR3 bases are TGTGCCAGCAGCCCCGACAATAACTATGGCTACACCTTC. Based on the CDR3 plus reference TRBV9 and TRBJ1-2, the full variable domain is DSGVTQTPKHLITATGQRVTLRCSPRSGDLSVYWYQQSLDQGLQFLIQYYNGEERAKGNILERFSAQQFPDLHSELNLSSLELGDSALYFCASSPDNNYGYTFGSGTRLTVV.

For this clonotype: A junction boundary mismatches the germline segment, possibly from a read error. The CDR3 bases are TGTGCCAGCAGCTCGGCCCCTAATTCGCCCCTGTACTTT. Amino acid sequence: CASSSAPNSPLYF. V gene TRBV7-3 combines with J gene TRBJ1-6; D is uncertain. Germline CDR1 SGHTA, CDR2 FQGTGA. The CDR3 totals 13 residues.

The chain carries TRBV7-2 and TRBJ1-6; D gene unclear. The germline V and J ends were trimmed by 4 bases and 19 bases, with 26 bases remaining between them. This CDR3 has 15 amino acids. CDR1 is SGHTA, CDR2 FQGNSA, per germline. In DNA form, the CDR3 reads TGTGCCAGCAGCTCCCTCAAAGGGCAGCACTTCGGGCTACACTTT. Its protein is CASSSLKGQHFGLHF.

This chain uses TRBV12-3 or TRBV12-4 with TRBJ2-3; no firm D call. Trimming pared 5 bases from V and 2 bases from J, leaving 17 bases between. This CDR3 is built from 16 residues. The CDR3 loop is CASSGMSSGNTDTQYF. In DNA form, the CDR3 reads TGTGCCAGCAGTGGGATGAGCTCTGGAAACACAGATACGCAGTATTTT.

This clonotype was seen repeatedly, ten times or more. The CDR3 here is CASTTGPNEQFF. CDR3 DNA sequence: TGTGCCAGCACGACAGGGCCTAATGAGCAGTTCTTC. This chain connects TRBV2 to TRBJ2-1; 7 nucleotides match TRBD1. CDR3 size: 12 residues. Trimming took 7 bases from V and 7 from J; bases not matched to a gene: 4. Looked up from germline, CDR1 is SNHLY and CDR2 is FYNNEI.

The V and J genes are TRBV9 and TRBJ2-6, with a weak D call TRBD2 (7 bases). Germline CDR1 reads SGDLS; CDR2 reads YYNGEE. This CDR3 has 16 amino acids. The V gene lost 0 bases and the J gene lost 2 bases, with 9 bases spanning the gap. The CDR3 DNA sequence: TGTGCCAGCAGCGTAGGGGGGGGCGCTGGGGCCAACGTCCTGACTTTC. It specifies CASSVGGGAGANVLTF.

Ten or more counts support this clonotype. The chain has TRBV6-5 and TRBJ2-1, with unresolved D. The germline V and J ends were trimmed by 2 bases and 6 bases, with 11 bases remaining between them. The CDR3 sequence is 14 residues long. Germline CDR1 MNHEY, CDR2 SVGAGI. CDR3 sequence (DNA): TGTGCCAGCAGTTACAGTAGCAGGACCAATGAGCAGTTCTTC. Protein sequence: CASSYSSRTNEQFF.

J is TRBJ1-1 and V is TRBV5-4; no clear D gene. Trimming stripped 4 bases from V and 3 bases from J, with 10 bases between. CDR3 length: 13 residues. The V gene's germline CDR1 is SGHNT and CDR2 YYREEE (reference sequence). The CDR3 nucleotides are TGTGCCAGCAGCCCCTGCACTGACACTGAAGCTTTCTTT. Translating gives CASSPCTDTEAFF. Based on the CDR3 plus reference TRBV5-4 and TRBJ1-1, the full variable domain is ETGVTQSPTHLIKTRGQQVTLRCSSQSGHNTVSWYQQALGQGPQFIFQYYREEENGRGNFPPRFSGLQFPNYSSELNVNALELDDSALYLCASSPCTDTEAFFGQGTRLTVV.

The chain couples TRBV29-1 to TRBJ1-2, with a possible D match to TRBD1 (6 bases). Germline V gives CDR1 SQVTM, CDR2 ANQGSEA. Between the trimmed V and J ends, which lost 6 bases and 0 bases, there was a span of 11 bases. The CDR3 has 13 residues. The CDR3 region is CSVRTDTNYGYTF. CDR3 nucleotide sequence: TGCAGCGTGAGGACAGATACTAACTATGGCTACACCTTC.

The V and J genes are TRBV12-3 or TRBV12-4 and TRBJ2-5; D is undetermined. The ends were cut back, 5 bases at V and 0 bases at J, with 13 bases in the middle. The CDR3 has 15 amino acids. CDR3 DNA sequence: TGTGCCAGCAGTCAAAACGGAGAGTACCAAGAGACCCAGTACTTC. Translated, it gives CASSQNGEYQETQYF.